The rows below give T cell receptor beta chains drawn from one sample of a study of T cells in Graves' hyperthyroidism and ophthalmopathy. TCRdb passed the multiplex PCR reads through MiXCR, listing each CDR3 protein once. In the table there are approximately 400,000 distinct CDR3 sequences, approximately 14% of which are singletons. The sample comprised blood. Every receptor here comes from a woman younger than 35 with Graves' hyperthyroidism. CDR3s include the opening cysteine and the closing phenylalanine or tryptophan. A D gene is named only where the DNA matches it firmly. The size of a clone is reported for some rows only, either as once, few or many, or as a class for expanded clones.

15	many	TRBV11-2	TRBD2	TRBJ2-7	CASSPRLALDLEQYF	TGTGCCAGCAGCCCTCGACTAGCCCTAGACCTCGAGCAGTACTTC
15	few	TRBV24-1	.	TRBJ2-7	CATSDSRVQGYEQYF	TGTGCCACCAGTGATTCGAGGGTCCAAGGCTACGAGCAGTACTTC
19	many	TRBV7-9	TRBD2	TRBJ2-3	CASSQNPLAVTFWRDTQYF	TGTGCCAGCAGCCAAAATCCCCTAGCGGTGACCTTCTGGAGGGATACGCAGTATTTT
17	many	TRBV9	TRBD2	TRBJ2-3	CASSVENSGRPGDTQYF	TGTGCCAGCAGCGTAGAGAATAGCGGGAGGCCGGGAGATACGCAGTATTTT
16	.	TRBV7-7	TRBD2	TRBJ2-1	CASSLGTSGPVAEQFF	TGTGCTAGCAGCTTAGGGACTAGTGGGCCCGTCGCTGAGCAGTTCTTC
16	many	TRBV11-2	TRBD2	TRBJ2-1	CASSLDWRGGNNEQFF	TGTGCCAGCAGCTTAGATTGGCGGGGGGGAAACAATGAGCAGTTCTTC
14	.	TRBV28	TRBD1	TRBJ2-7	CASLRDRVSYEQYF	TGTGCCAGCCTCCGGGACAGGGTCTCCTACGAGCAGTACTTC
17	many	TRBV12-3/TRBV12-4	TRBD2	TRBJ2-7	CASSLMIPTSGSYEQYF	TGTGCCAGCAGTCTAATGATTCCTACTAGCGGGAGCTACGAGCAGTACTTC
16	.	TRBV14	.	TRBJ1-6	CASSRGFSEFNSPLHF	TGTGCCAGCAGCCGGGGTTTTAGCGAGTTTAATTCACCCCTCCACTTT
14	.	TRBV12-3/TRBV12-4	.	TRBJ2-1	CASSFKRMDNEQFF	TGTGCCAGCAGTTTCAAACGGATGGACAATGAGCAGTTCTTC
15	many	TRBV2	.	TRBJ2-1	CASSVGPQYYNEQFF	TGTGCCAGCAGTGTTGGTCCGCAGTACTACAATGAGCAGTTCTTC
16	.	TRBV9	.	TRBJ2-1	CASSVLRGSSYNEQFF	TGTGCCAGCAGCGTACTGAGGGGGAGCTCCTACAATGAGCAGTTCTTC